This TCR beta chain was sequenced in a study of radiation and T cells in renal cell carcinoma (dated by TCRdb to 2020 to 2021). With respect to the entire study: In total, 53 samples, comprising 26 tumors and around 27 peripheral blood samples, were subjected to TCR beta sequencing. The final blood draw took place at 4 weeks after radiation, the same time as nephrectomy. A total of about 3.8 million unique CDR3 nucleotide sequences, encoding 2.5 million to 3 million unique CDR3 amino acid sequences, were found across all 53 samples.

As to this clone: Its antigen is not yet known. No qualities accompany the bases; no much larger clone lies one base away.

This specimen's time point label, interpreted: blood 4 weeks post-SBRT, at nephrectomy. What this sample's treatment or condition label stands for: 15 Gy SBRT to primary tumor, nephrectomy 4 weeks later. Samples came from a clinical trial, in which primary renal cell carcinomas received 15 Gy stereotactic body radiation therapy followed by nephrectomy 4 weeks later. To follow tumor-enriched clonotypes, serial peripheral blood was collected from radiation-treated patients at baseline and at 2 weeks and 4 weeks after SBRT. Every patient had renal cell carcinoma of clear cell pathology. Genomic DNA for TCR sequencing was prepared using the QIAamp DNA Blood Mini Kit (Qiagen). The analyses included just those samples that passed every quality control check. TCR beta libraries were generated from genomic DNA with the immunoSEQ kit, following the manufacturer's recommendations. For library preparation, a first multiplex PCR was performed with proprietary primers, followed by a second PCR in which unique barcodes were added, and bead cleanups were performed after each round. A kit-provided positive control reaction and a negative control reaction were included in every sample batch. The final libraries underwent checking on an Agilent 4200 TapeStation D1000 ScreenTape, volumetric pooling, and quantification by qPCR. Sequencing ran on an Illumina NextSeq500 with a MidOutput 150-cycle cartridge, using 156 Read1 and 15 Index1 cycles with kit custom primers. The pooled library was loaded at around 1.1 pM with around 20% PhiX control spiked in. In the paper's pipeline: The vendor-processed data were analyzed in R, and a clonotype was defined as all T cells that share the same CDR3 nucleotide sequence. In the clone abundance analyses, frequencies were normalized to the 10,000 most abundant clones in each sample. Public T cell clones, which averaged fewer than five per sample, were removed prior to analysis. A difference in abundance of at least 32-fold between compartments was used to define tumor-enriched and baseline blood-enriched clonotypes. A beta-binomial differential abundance model was used to identify clonotypes that were expanded or contracted between blood time points. Similarity between tumor and blood repertoires was quantified using the Baroni-Urbani and Buser coefficient, and groups were compared with two-tailed Wilcoxon tests in R. TCRdb holds this immuneACCESS table with in-frame rearrangements only. Some clones are missing; in checked studies, unresolved V genes explain under half, and the rest has no known cause. The V and J calls and clone size were taken over from that table, and D and trimming were inferred from the DNA. A total of roughly 61,000 clones appear in this sample, 60% to 85% of them only once. The top ten clones comprise about 6.4% of the sample.

Study-wide findings and limitations: Dynamics of the blood repertoire were not tracked past 4 weeks after treatment. Top tumor clonotypes rose in blood from baseline to 2 weeks post-radiation, then contracted by 4 weeks, suggesting transient expansion of tumor-resident clones. Because pretreatment tumor biopsies were not available, the study could not determine whether clonotypes were already present within the tumor at baseline. With a single-armed trial design, the study had no way to address how radiation dose or scheduling affects the TCR repertoire.

V loses 0 bases at its end and J loses 8 bases; junction bases beyond the gene matches: 10. The CDR3 goes from the cysteine to the phenylalanine over 16 residues. This entry keeps only the CDR3 DNA: 48 bases, framed from base 1. The germline V gene supplies CDR1 LGHNA and CDR2 YSLEER. The rearranged segments are TRBV4-3 and TRBJ2-1; 7 bases in the junction line up with TRBD2. The receptor's source is a man in his 60s with renal cell carcinoma. This specimen was blood, taken from a patient whose treatment included radiotherapy and nephrectomy. The nucleotide sequence reads TGCGCCAGCAGCCAAGATCTTGGGAGGGAAGGGGATGAGCAGTTCTTC. Its product reads: CASSQDLGREGDEQFF.